These 19 T cell receptor beta chains were all obtained from the same sample, sequenced in a study of T cell responses to AZD1222 COVID-19 vaccine. Assay: immunoSEQ multiplex PCR; the TCRdb copy retains only in-frame clones and omits some. The data show about 150,000 clones, around 90% seen once. The source was peripheral blood, collected 28 days after the second dose of the MenACWY control vaccine. The receptors originated from an adult who received the MenACWY meningococcal vaccine as a control.

With respect to this clone: This same CDR3 is encoded by further DNA sequences in the sample. The V gene is TRBV11-1, the J gene TRBJ1-1, with a weak D call TRBD1 (6 bases). Trimming removed 3 bases from V and 0 bases from J, with 11 bases in between. Germline values: CDR1 SGHAT, CDR2 FQDESV (reference sequence). The CDR3 runs 15 residues. The CDR3 sequence is CASSFGTGMNTEAFF. DNA of the CDR3: TGTGCCAGCAGCTTTGGAACAGGGATGAACACTGAAGCTTTCTTT.

The J gene is TRBJ2-7, the V gene TRBV9, with D maybe TRBD1 (6 bases). Between the trimmed V and J ends, which lost 0 bases and 3 bases, there was a span of 10 bases. In germline, CDR1 is SGDLS, CDR2 YYNGEE. The CDR3 length is 14 residues. This CDR3 is CASSVAEGGYEQYF. The CDR3 DNA follows: TGTGCCAGCAGCGTAGCTGAAGGGGGCTACGAGCAGTACTTC.

The chain recombines TRBV7-6 with TRBJ2-7; TRBD1 matches 9 bases. The CDR3 extends over 16 amino acids. Germline CDR1 reads SGHVS; CDR2 reads FNYEAQ. V lost 5 bases to trimming and J lost 0 bases; unmatched junction nucleotides: 8. CDR3 DNA: TGTGCCAGCAGCGCCTTTCCGGGACAGGGCTCCTACGAGCAGTACTTC. This codes for CASSAFPGQGSYEQYF.

V is TRBV13 and J is TRBJ1-2; a weak D match, TRBD1 (5 bases). CDR3 length: 14 amino acids. Trimming took 5 bases from V and 4 from J, leaving 14 bases between them. CDR1 and CDR2 (germline): PRHDT, FYEKMQ (reference sequence). The DNA of the CDR3 is TGTGCCAGCAGCGGCCCGGGGCGGATCTATGGCTACACCTTC. Its translation: CASSGPGRIYGYTF.

V usage is TRBV6-4 and J usage is TRBJ2-7; TRBD1 might be the D (5 bases). The V end was cut by 2 bases, the J end by 3 bases, with 11 bases between. The germline CDR1 and CDR2 sequences are MRHNA and SNTAGT. This CDR3 is built from 14 residues. The CDR3 DNA is TGTGCCAGCAGTGACAGGGGTCAGTACTACGAGCAGTACTTC. Amino acid sequence: CASSDRGQYYEQYF.

V and J are TRBV5-1 and TRBJ2-3; no clear D gene. CDR3 length equals 13 residues. Trimming removed 3 bases from V and 1 base from J, with 6 bases in between. Germline CDR1 reads SGHRS; CDR2 reads YFSETQ. The DNA for the CDR3 is TGCGCCAGCAGCTCCCAGGGCACAGATACGCAGTATTTT. Translating it yields CASSSQGTDTQYF. The full variable domain, with the rest looked up from reference TRBV5-1 and TRBJ2-3, is KAGVTQTPRYLIKTRGQQVTLSCSPISGHRSVSWYQQTPGQGLQFLFEYFSETQRNKGNFPGRFSGRQFSNSRSEMNVSTLELGDSALYLCASSSQGTDTQYFGPGTRLTVL.

This chain links TRBV7-2 with TRBJ1-6; D is ambiguous. The CDR3 has 14 amino acids. V lost 4 bases, J lost 7 bases, and 11 bases lay in between. The germline CDR1 and CDR2 sequences are SGHTA and FQGNSA. This CDR3 reads CASSSRAGNSPLHF. The CDR3 coding sequence is TGTGCCAGCAGCTCGCGGGCGGGGAATTCACCCCTCCACTTT.

This clone appeared once. This chain connects TRBV12-5 to TRBJ2-7; TRBD2 matches 12 bases. This CDR3 is built from 16 residues. V was pared by 2 bases and J by 4 bases, with 6 bases of the junction left unmatched. From germline, CDR1 is LGHNT and CDR2 FRNRAP. The CDR3: CASGLQTGTSGYEQYF. The DNA of the CDR3 is TGTGCTAGTGGTTTGCAGACCGGGACTAGCGGGTACGAGCAGTACTTC.

The genes are TRBV2 and TRBJ2-3, with a weak D call TRBD1 (6 bases). Germline V gene lookup returns CDR1 SNHLY and CDR2 FYNNEI. This CDR3 has 17 amino acids. V was clipped by 2 bases and J by 1 base, with 16 bases between them. CDR3 nucleotides: TGTGCCAGCAGTGAATCGGCCTCGACAGGAGGCACAGATACGCAGTATTTT. This encodes CASSESASTGGTDTQYF.

J is TRBJ1-2 and V is TRBV19, with 9 bases identical to TRBD1. CDR3 length: 14 residues. V lost 4 bases to trimming and J lost 4 bases; unmatched junction nucleotides: 4. The germline CDR1 and CDR2 sequences are LNHDA and SQIVND (reference sequence). The CDR3 sequence is CASSTDRGGYGYTF. The CDR3 DNA reads as TGTGCCAGTAGTACGGACAGGGGTGGCTATGGCTACACCTTC.

In DNA, the CDR3 is TGTGCCAGCTCACCGACAGGGGGGAGCGACAATGAGCAGTTCTTC. Residues: CASSPTGGSDNEQFF. The rearrangement joins TRBV18 to TRBJ2-1; TRBD1 agrees at 9 bases. Losses at the gene ends were 3 bases for V and 5 bases for J; bases not matched to a gene: 5. Germline loops: CDR1 KGHSH, CDR2 LQKENI. CDR3 length: 15 amino acids.

This rearrangement joins TRBV7-9 to TRBJ2-7, with 11 nucleotides matching TRBD1. The CDR3 is 14 residues long. V lost 1 base to trimming and J lost 6 bases; unmatched junction nucleotides: 2. Germline values: CDR1 SEHNR, CDR2 FQNEAQ (reference sequence). Written as DNA, the CDR3 is TGTGCCAGCAGCTTAGTGGGACAGGGGGGCGAGCAGTACTTC. Its protein product is CASSLVGQGGEQYF.

V and J are TRBV2 and TRBJ2-2; D may correspond to TRBD1 or TRBD2 (5 bases each). V shed 6 bases and J shed 7 bases, with 9 bases lying between them. There are 12 residues in the CDR3. CDR1 and CDR2 from the germline V gene are SNHLY and FYNNEI. The CDR3 bases are TGTGCCAGCAGCGAGGGGCACGGGGAGCTGTTTTTT. Its translation: CASSEGHGELFF. Filled out from reference TRBV2 and TRBJ2-2, the complete variable domain reads EPEVTQTPSHQVTQMGQEVILRCVPISNHLYFYWYRQILGQKVEFLVSFYNNEISEKSEIFDDQFSVERPDGSNFTLKIRSTKLEDSAMYFCASSEGHGELFFGEGSRLTVL.

This chain joins TRBV14 and TRBJ2-1, with D unclear. There are 15 residues in the CDR3. Trimming took 1 base from V and 7 from J, leaving 14 bases between them. In germline, CDR1 is SGHDN, CDR2 FVKESK. The CDR3 bases are TGTGCCAGCAGCCAAGTAAAAGGACGGCAGAATGAGCAGTTCTTC. Translated: CASSQVKGRQNEQFF.

The rearrangement uses TRBV7-9 and TRBJ1-3; D gene uncertain. This CDR3 contains 12 residues. V lost 6 bases to trimming and J lost 7 bases, with 10 bases between them. Germline-derived CDR1 and CDR2 are SEHNR and FQNEAQ (reference sequence). CDR3 in amino acids: CASSLPPNTIYF. The CDR3 region has the DNA TGTGCCAGCAGTCTCCCCCCGAACACCATATATTTT.

The chain employs TRBV12-3 or TRBV12-4 and TRBJ1-2; a weak D match, TRBD1 (5 bases). CDR3 length: 13 amino acids. Trimming pared 6 bases from V and 3 bases from J, leaving 11 bases between. The CDR3, as DNA: TGTGCCAGCAGGAAAGGGACGGACTATGGCTACACCTTC. Protein product: CASRKGTDYGYTF.

The V call is TRBV5-6, the J call TRBJ1-2; D is ambiguous. Trimming took 0 bases from V and 7 from J, leaving 7 bases between them. The germline V gene has CDR1 SGHDT and CDR2 YYEEEE. The CDR3 length is 12 residues. The CDR3 sequence: CASSLDRGGYTF. CDR3 nucleotides: TGTGCCAGCAGCTTGGATCGGGGTGGCTACACCTTC.

The chain links TRBV5-8 to TRBJ2-5; D might be TRBD1 (6 bases). Trimming left V 0 bases short and J 5 bases short, with 20 bases between. The CDR3 extends over 17 amino acids. Germline CDR1 is SGHTS and CDR2 is YDEGEE. The DNA of the CDR3 is TGTGCCAGCAGCTTGGGGGCCGTACAGGGACCTCGGGAGACCCAGTACTTC. Translating gives CASSLGAVQGPRETQYF. Full variable domain (outside the CDR3, taken from reference TRBV5-8 and TRBJ2-5): EAGVTQSPTHLIKTRGQQATLRCSPISGHTSVYWYQQALGLGLQFLLWYDEGEERNRGNFPPRFSGRQFPNYSSELNVNALELEDSALYLCASSLGAVQGPRETQYFGPGTRLLVL.

The rearrangement joins TRBV6-6 to TRBJ1-2, with D possibly being TRBD1 (5 bases). This CDR3 spans 15 amino acids. With 6 bases removed from V and 6 bases from J, the gap between germline ends came to 20 bases. Germline CDR1 is MNHNY and CDR2 is SVGAGI (reference sequence). DNA of the CDR3: TGTGCCAGCAGACTTGCCTCTACTGCGGGGGATGGCTACACCTTC. Translation: CASRLASTAGDGYTF.